Following are 18 T cell receptor beta chains from one sample sequenced in a study of cytomegalovirus exposure and HLA in healthy donors. Primers included in the PCR were 60 Vbeta and 13 Jbeta primers. Generated by immunoSEQ multiplex PCR, the TCRdb table keeps only in-frame clones and is missing some. The table lists about 200,000 clones, just over 75% of them singletons, with 0.63% in the top ten. The sample comprised PBMCs. The receptors come from a man between 18 and 35 years old in good health and CMV-seronegative.

The V and J genes are TRBV30 and TRBJ1-3; tentatively, D is TRBD1 (5 bases). V was shortened by 1 base and J by 1 base, with 14 bases between the two germline ends. The CDR3 has 16 amino acids. Germline CDR1 is GTSNPN and CDR2 is SVGIG (reference sequence). The CDR3: CAWSEGSRASGNTIYF. The CDR3 DNA reads TGTGCCTGGAGTGAGGGTAGCAGGGCATCTGGAAACACCATATATTTT.

The V call is TRBV7-9, the J call TRBJ1-1; weak D call: TRBD1 (5 bases). Germline V gene lookup returns CDR1 SEHNR and CDR2 FQNEAQ (reference sequence). The CDR3 extends over 16 amino acids. Trimming shortened V by 4 bases and J by 0 bases, and 15 bases separated the two germline ends. This chain's CDR3 is CASSSPRRGMNTEAFF. Written as DNA, the CDR3 is TGTGCCAGCAGCTCCCCTCGGCGGGGGATGAACACTGAAGCTTTCTTT.

This clone was picked up a small number of times. The sample holds other DNA sequences that translate to the same CDR3. This chain connects TRBV11-2 to TRBJ2-7; 9 positions agree with TRBD2. The length of the CDR3 is 14 residues. V trimming: 4 bases; J trimming: 2 bases; junction bases outside the gene matches: 3. Germline V lookup: CDR1 SGHAT, CDR2 FQNNGV. CDR3 coding DNA: TGTGCCAGCAGCTCCCGGACTAGCGCCTACGAGCAGTACTTC. Encoded protein: CASSSRTSAYEQYF.

This chain connects TRBV4-1 to TRBJ1-5; D gene uncertain. This CDR3 contains 12 residues. Germline CDR1 MGHRA, CDR2 YSYEKL. Trimming cost V 3 bases and J 4 bases, with 4 bases left between them. CDR3: CASSQTNQPQHF. The CDR3 DNA is TGCGCCAGCAGCCAGACAAATCAGCCCCAGCATTTT.

This chain joins TRBV6-5 and TRBJ2-3; tentative D call: TRBD1 (5 bases). V lost 4 bases, J lost 1 base, and 9 bases lay in between. The CDR3 covers 14 residues. Germline V CDR1 and CDR2: MNHEY, SVGAGI. This CDR3 reads CASSWGHRTDTQYF. CDR3 nucleotide sequence: TGTGCCAGCAGTTGGGGCCATCGCACAGATACGCAGTATTTT.

V usage is TRBV30 and J usage is TRBJ2-7; 8 nucleotides match TRBD1. Germline V gene sequence: CDR1 GTSNPN, CDR2 SVGIG (reference sequence). The CDR3 is 14 amino acids. V shed 0 bases and J 0 bases; nucleotides not matched to a gene: 1. The CDR3 protein is CAWSVQGVSYEQYF. Here the CDR3 DNA reads TGTGCCTGGAGTGTACAGGGGGTCTCCTACGAGCAGTACTTC.

This clone occurred a few times. This sequence joins TRBV7-9 and TRBJ1-1; possibly TRBD1 for D (6 bases). The CDR3 contains 16 residues. Trimming shortened V by 5 bases and J by 2 bases, and 18 bases separated the two germline ends. Looked up from germline, CDR1 is SEHNR and CDR2 is FQNEAQ (reference sequence). The CDR3 bases are TGTGCCAGCAGCCCCCGGGACACTGTATCAAACACTGAAGCTTTCTTT. This codes for CASSPRDTVSNTEAFF.

Remarks on this clone: The sample contains more than one DNA sequence encoding this CDR3. The gene calls are TRBV7-9 and TRBJ2-7; D is unresolved. Germline CDR1 is SEHNR and CDR2 is FQNEAQ (reference sequence). There are 12 residues in the CDR3. The germline V and J ends were trimmed by 5 bases and 4 bases, with 9 bases remaining between them. The CDR3 DNA reads as TGTGCCAGCAGCCCCACCGGTTACGAGCAGTACTTC. Its translation: CASSPTGYEQYF.

V gene TRBV30 combines with J gene TRBJ2-7; 7 bases fit TRBD1. The J segment lost 4 bases and the V segment lost 5 bases, leaving 8 bases of the junction unmatched. Germline-derived CDR1 and CDR2 are GTSNPN and SVGIG (reference sequence). The CDR3 is made up of 13 amino acids. The CDR3: CAWEQRGPYEQYF. CDR3 DNA: TGTGCCTGGGAACAAAGGGGGCCGTACGAGCAGTACTTC.

This clone was detected only once. The chain employs TRBV12-5 and TRBJ2-6, with D possibly matching TRBD2 (6 bases). The CDR3 is made up of 19 amino acids. V dropped 5 bases and J dropped 0 bases, with 20 bases sitting between them. Germline values: CDR1 LGHNT, CDR2 FRNRAP. CDR3 DNA: TGTGCTAGTGGTGGAGCAAACGCGGGGCCTAACTCTGGGGCCAACGTCCTGACTTTC. Its translation is CASGGANAGPNSGANVLTF. The full variable domain, in which reference TRBV12-5 and TRBJ2-6 provide the parts outside the CDR3, is DARVTQTPRHKVTEMGQEVTMRCQPILGHNTVFWYRQTMMQGLELLAYFRNRAPLDDSGMPKDRFSAEMPDATLATLKIQPSEPRDSAVYFCASGGANAGPNSGANVLTFGAGSRLTVL.

V is TRBV7-9 and J is TRBJ2-7; 7 positions agree with TRBD1. The CDR3 has 14 residues. The J segment lost 1 base and the V segment lost 5 bases, leaving 5 bases of the junction unmatched. Germline-derived CDR1 and CDR2 are SEHNR and FQNEAQ (reference sequence). CDR3 nucleotide sequence: TGTGCCAGCAGCGTGCCGGGACAGTCCTACGAGCAGTACTTC. This translates into CASSVPGQSYEQYF.

The CDR3 is CAWSPLAGNEQFF. The CDR3 DNA reads TGTGCCTGGAGTCCCTTGGCGGGAAATGAGCAGTTCTTC. The chain carries TRBV30 and TRBJ2-1, with TRBD2 as a possible D gene (6 bases). This CDR3 is built from 13 residues. Between the trimmed V and J ends, which lost 2 bases and 7 bases, there was a span of 12 bases. Germline lookup yields CDR1 GTSNPN and CDR2 SVGIG (reference sequence).

This rearrangement joins TRBV30 to TRBJ1-6, with 10 bases identical to TRBD1. The germline CDR1 and CDR2 sequences are GTSNPN and SVGIG (reference sequence). The CDR3 length is 15 residues. Losses at the gene ends were 0 bases for V and 6 bases for J; bases not matched to a gene: 2. CDR3 residues: CAWSVGTGANSPLHF. In DNA form, the CDR3 reads TGTGCCTGGAGTGTAGGGACAGGGGCTAATTCACCCCTCCACTTT.

The gene calls are TRBV6-1 and TRBJ2-7; 12 bases match TRBD2. Germline loops: CDR1 MNHNS, CDR2 SASEGT. After removal of 6 bases from V and 5 bases from J, the junction contained 8 bases not matched to a gene. The CDR3 consists of 15 residues. The CDR3 nucleotides read TGTGCCAGCAGGGAACTAGCGGGAGGTTTCCACGAGCAGTACTTC. The encoded protein is CASRELAGGFHEQYF.

This clone was seen a single time. The chain is built from TRBV5-4 and TRBJ2-5, with D maybe TRBD2 (5 bases). The DNA end favors TRBJ2-7, so the J call may be wrong. There are 12 residues in the CDR3. Looked up from germline, CDR1 is SGHNT and CDR2 is YYREEE (reference sequence). CDR3 DNA sequence: TGTGCCAGCAGCTTACTAGGGAACGAGCAGTACTTC. The encoded protein is CASSLLGNEQYF.

The V gene is TRBV2, the J gene TRBJ1-2; 11 nucleotides agree with TRBD1. This CDR3 contains 15 residues. CDR1 and CDR2 from the germline V gene are SNHLY and FYNNEI. Trimming cost V 4 bases and J 7 bases; bases outside gene matches: 8. In DNA form, the CDR3 reads TGTGCCAGCAGTGGAATAGGACAGGGGGCGAGTGGCTACACCTTC. This translates into CASSGIGQGASGYTF. Based on the CDR3 plus reference TRBV2 and TRBJ1-2, the full variable domain is EPEVTQTPSHQVTQMGQEVILRCVPISNHLYFYWYRQILGQKVEFLVSFYNNEISEKSEIFDDQFSVERPDGSNFTLKIRSTKLEDSAMYFCASSGIGQGASGYTFGSGTRLTVV.

The V and J genes are TRBV7-9 and TRBJ1-4; D is possibly TRBD1 (5 bases). This CDR3 spans 16 amino acids. Germline lookup yields CDR1 SEHNR and CDR2 FQNEAQ (reference sequence). Trimming cost V 5 bases and J 7 bases, with 20 bases left between them. The CDR3 reads CASSTPGEGEGEKLFF. DNA for the CDR3: TGTGCCAGCAGCACCCCCGGAGAAGGGGAAGGTGAAAAACTGTTTTTT.

The chain couples TRBV2 to TRBJ1-2; D is unclear. The CDR3 is 13 amino acids. CDR1 is SNHLY, CDR2 FYNNEI, per germline. V lost 4 bases, J lost 7 bases, and 13 bases lay in between. In DNA form, the CDR3 reads TGTGCCAGCAGTGCGGTCAGTGAGGCTGGCTACACCTTC. Its translation: CASSAVSEAGYTF.